This T cell receptor (beta chain) was profiled in a study of blood T cells in healthy people across ages. Notes on the study in general: The unknown donor CMV status may have confounded expanded clonotype changes.

A second PCR of roughly 7 to 11 cycles used a sample-barcoded 5' primer and a J-beta primer mix. TCRdb fed the 5' RACE reads into MiXCR, producing one record per CDR3 protein. This sample has 1.5 million to 2 million distinct CDR3 sequences; roughly 49% occur once, and the top ten carry 2.1%. CDR1 and CDR2 (germline): MGHRA, YSYEKL. V was shortened by 1 base and J by 7 bases, with 13 bases between the two germline ends. This CDR3 region has 14 residues. For every donor, a draw yielded approximately 9.9 milliliters of peripheral blood. In regard to this clonotype: What it binds is not known.

The clonotype comes from a woman in her forties in good health. The chain employs TRBV4-1 and TRBJ2-5, with D perhaps assigned TRBD1 or TRBD2 (5 bases each). Material for sequencing was blood. This CDR3 reads CASSQAPPGRTQYF. CDR3 nucleotides: TGCGCCAGCAGCCAAGCTCCTCCGGGGCGGACCCAGTACTTC.